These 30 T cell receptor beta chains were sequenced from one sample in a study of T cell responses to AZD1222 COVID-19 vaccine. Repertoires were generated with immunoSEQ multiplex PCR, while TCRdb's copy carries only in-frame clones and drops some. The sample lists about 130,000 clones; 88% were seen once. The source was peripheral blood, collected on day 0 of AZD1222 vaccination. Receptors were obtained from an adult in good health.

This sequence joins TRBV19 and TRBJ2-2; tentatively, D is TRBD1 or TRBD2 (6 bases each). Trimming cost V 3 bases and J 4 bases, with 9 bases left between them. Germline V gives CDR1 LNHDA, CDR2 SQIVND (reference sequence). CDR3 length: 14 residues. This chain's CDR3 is CASSIRGGTGELFF. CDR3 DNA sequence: TGTGCCAGTAGTATCAGGGGAGGCACCGGGGAGCTGTTTTTT. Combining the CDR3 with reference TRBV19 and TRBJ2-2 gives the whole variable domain DGGITQSPKYLFRKEGQNVTLSCEQNLNHDAMYWYRQDPGQGLRLIYYSQIVNDFQKGDIAEGYSVSREKKESFPLTVTSAQKNPTAFYLCASSIRGGTGELFFGEGSRLTVL.

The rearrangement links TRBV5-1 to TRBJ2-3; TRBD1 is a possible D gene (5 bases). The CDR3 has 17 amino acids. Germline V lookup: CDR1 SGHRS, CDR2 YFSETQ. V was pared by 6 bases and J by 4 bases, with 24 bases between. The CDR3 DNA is TGCGCCAGCACCCAAGCGCCGGGCAGGGTAAGGGCAGATACGCAGTATTTT. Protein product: CASTQAPGRVRADTQYF.

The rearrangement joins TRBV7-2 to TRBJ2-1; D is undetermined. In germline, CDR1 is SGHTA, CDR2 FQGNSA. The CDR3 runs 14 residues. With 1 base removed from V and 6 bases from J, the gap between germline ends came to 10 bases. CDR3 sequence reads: CASSLDLALNEQFF. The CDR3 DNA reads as TGTGCCAGCAGCTTAGACCTTGCCCTCAATGAGCAGTTCTTC.

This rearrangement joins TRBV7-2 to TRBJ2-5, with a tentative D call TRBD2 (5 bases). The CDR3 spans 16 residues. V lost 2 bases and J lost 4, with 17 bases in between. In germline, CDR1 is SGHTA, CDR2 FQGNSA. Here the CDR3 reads CASSLQSGRGRETQYF. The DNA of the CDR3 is TGTGCCAGCAGCTTACAAAGCGGCCGAGGACGAGAGACCCAGTACTTC.

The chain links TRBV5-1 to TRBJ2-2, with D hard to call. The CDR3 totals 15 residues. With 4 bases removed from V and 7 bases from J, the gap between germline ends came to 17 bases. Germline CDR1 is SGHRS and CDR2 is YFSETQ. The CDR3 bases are TGCGCCAGCAGCGCGGACGCCGCGAATAGCGGGGAGCTGTTTTTT. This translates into CASSADAANSGELFF.

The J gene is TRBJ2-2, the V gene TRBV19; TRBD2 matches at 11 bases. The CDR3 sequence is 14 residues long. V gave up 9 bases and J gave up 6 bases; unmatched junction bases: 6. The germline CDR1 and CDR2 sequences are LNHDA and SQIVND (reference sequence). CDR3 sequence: CASVGLAGSGELFF. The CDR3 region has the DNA TGTGCCAGCGTCGGACTAGCGGGTTCCGGGGAGCTGTTTTTT.

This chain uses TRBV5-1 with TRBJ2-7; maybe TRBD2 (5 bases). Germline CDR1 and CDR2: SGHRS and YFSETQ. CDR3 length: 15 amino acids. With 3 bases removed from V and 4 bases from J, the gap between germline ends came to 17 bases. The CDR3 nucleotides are TGCGCCAGCAGCTCCCTACTTAGCGCCGATTACGAGCAGTACTTC. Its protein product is CASSSLLSADYEQYF.

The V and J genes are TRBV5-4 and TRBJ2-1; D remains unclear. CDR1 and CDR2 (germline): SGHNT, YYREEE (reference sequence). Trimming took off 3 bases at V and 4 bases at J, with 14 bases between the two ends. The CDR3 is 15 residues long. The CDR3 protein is CASSSPSRYYNEQFF. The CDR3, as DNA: TGTGCCAGCAGCTCCCCGAGTCGGTATTACAATGAGCAGTTCTTC.

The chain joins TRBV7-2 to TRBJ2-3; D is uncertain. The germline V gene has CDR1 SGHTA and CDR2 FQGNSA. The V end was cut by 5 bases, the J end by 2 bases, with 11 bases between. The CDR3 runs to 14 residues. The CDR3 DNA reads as TGTGCCAGCAGCCGCGGACGTTCCACAGATACGCAGTATTTT. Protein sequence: CASSRGRSTDTQYF.

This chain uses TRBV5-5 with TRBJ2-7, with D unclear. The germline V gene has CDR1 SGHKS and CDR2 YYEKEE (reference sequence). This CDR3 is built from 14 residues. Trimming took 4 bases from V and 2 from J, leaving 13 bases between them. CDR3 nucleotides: TGTGCCAGCAGCACAGACCTACGGGCCTACGAGCAGTACTTC. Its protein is CASSTDLRAYEQYF.

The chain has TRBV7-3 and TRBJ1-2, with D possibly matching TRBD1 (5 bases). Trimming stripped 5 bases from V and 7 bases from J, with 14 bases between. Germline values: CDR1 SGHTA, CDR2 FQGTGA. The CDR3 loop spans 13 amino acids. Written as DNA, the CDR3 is TGTGCCAGCAGCCACCTTGGGGGGGGTGGCTACACCTTC. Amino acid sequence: CASSHLGGGGYTF.

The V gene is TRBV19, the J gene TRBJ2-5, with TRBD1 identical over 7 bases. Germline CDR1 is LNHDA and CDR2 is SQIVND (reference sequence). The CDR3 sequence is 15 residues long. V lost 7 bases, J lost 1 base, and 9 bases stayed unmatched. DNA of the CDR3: TGTGCCAGTACGAGGGCCCCAGGGGGCCAAGAGACCCAGTACTTC. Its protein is CASTRAPGGQETQYF.

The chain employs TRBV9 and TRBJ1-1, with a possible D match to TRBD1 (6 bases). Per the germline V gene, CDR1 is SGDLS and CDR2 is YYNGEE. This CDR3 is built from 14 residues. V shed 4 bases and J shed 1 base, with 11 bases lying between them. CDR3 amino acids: CASSTQGPNTEAFF. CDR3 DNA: TGTGCCAGCAGCACACAGGGTCCGAACACTGAAGCTTTCTTT. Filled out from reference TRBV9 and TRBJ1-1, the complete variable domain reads DSGVTQTPKHLITATGQRVTLRCSPRSGDLSVYWYQQSLDQGLQFLIQYYNGEERAKGNILERFSAQQFPDLHSELNLSSLELGDSALYFCASSTQGPNTEAFFGQGTRLTVV.

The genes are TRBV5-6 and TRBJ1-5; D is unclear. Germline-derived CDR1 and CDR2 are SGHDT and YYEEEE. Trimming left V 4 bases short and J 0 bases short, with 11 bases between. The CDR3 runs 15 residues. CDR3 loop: CASSDRRISNQPQHF. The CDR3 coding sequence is TGTGCCAGCAGCGACCGACGGATTAGCAATCAGCCCCAGCATTTT.

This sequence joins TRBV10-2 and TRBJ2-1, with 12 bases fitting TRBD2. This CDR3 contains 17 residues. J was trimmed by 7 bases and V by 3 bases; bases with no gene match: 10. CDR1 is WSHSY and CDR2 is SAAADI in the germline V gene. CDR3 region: CASSDVGTSGPGNEQFF. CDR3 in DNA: TGCGCCAGCAGTGATGTGGGGACTAGCGGGCCAGGGAATGAGCAGTTCTTC.

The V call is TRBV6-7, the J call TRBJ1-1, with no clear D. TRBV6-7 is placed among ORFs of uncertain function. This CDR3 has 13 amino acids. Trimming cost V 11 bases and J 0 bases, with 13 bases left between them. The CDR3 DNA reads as TGTGCCCGCCAAAAGGATCTGAACACTGAAGCTTTCTTT. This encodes CARQKDLNTEAFF.

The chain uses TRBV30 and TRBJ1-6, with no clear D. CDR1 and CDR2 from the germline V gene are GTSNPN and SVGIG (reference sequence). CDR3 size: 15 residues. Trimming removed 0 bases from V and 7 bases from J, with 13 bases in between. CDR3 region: CAWSVWSPGNSPLHF. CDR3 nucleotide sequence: TGTGCCTGGAGTGTCTGGAGCCCGGGGAATTCACCCCTCCACTTT.

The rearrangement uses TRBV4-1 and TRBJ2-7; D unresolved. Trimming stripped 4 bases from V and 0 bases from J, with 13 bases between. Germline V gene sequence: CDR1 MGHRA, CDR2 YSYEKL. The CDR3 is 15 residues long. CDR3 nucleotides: TGCGCCAGCAGCCTACTACCCAGCAGCTCCTACGAGCAGTACTTC. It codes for CASSLLPSSSYEQYF.

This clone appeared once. Here the CDR3 reads CASSSLRVGAFF. As DNA, the CDR3 is TGTGCCAGCAGTTCGCTCAGGGTGGGAGCTTTCTTT. The V call is TRBV6-5, the J call TRBJ1-1; TRBD1 is a possible D gene (5 bases). Germline values: CDR1 MNHEY, CDR2 SVGAGI. This CDR3 has 12 residues. The ends were cut back, 4 bases at V and 10 bases at J, with 13 bases in the middle.

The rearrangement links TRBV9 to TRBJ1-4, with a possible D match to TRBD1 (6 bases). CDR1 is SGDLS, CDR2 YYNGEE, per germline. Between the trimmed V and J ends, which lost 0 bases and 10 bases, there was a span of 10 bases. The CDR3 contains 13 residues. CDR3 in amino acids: CASSVAEGGKLFF. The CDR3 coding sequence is TGTGCCAGCAGCGTAGCCGAGGGGGGAAAACTGTTTTTT.

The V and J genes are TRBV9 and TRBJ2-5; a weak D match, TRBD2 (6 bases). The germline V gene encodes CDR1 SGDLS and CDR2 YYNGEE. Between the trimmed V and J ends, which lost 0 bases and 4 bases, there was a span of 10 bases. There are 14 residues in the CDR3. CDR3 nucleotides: TGTGCCAGCAGCGTAGGAGCGCGGGGAGAGACCCAGTACTTC. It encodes CASSVGARGETQYF.

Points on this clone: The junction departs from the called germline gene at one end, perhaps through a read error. CDR3 coding DNA: TGTGCCAGCAGCTTGGGGGAGGGACGGGTTCTCTTC. Protein sequence: CASSLGEGRVLF. The J gene is TRBJ1-2, the V gene TRBV5-4; a weak D match, TRBD1 (5 bases). This CDR3 region has 12 residues. CDR1 is SGHNT and CDR2 is YYREEE in the germline V gene (reference sequence).

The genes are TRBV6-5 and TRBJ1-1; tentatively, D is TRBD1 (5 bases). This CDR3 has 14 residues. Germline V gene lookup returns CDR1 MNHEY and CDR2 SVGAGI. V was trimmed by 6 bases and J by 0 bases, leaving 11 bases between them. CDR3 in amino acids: CASRSAGMNTEAFF. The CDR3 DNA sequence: TGTGCCAGCAGATCCGCAGGGATGAACACTGAAGCTTTCTTT.

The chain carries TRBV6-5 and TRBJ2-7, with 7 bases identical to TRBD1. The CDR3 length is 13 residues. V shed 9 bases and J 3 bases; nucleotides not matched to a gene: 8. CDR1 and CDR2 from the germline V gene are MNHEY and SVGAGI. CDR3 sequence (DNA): TGTGCCAGGAACGGACAGGAGTACTACGAGCAGTACTTC. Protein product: CARNGQEYYEQYF.

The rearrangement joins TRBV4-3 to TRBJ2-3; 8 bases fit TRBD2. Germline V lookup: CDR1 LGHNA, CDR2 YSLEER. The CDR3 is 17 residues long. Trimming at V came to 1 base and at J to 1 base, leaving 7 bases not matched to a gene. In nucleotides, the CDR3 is TGCGCCAGCAGCCAAGGGCGGGGGGCGTCAGGCACAGATACGCAGTATTTT. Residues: CASSQGRGASGTDTQYF.

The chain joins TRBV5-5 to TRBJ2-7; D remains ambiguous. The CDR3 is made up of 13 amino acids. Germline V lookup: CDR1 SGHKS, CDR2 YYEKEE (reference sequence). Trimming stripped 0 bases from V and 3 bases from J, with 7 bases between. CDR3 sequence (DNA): TGTGCCAGCAGCTTGGTACAGCGCTACGAGCAGTACTTC. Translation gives CASSLVQRYEQYF. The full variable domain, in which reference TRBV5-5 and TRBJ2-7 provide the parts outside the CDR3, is DAGVTQSPTHLIKTRGQQVTLRCSPISGHKSVSWYQQVLGQGPQFIFQYYEKEERGRGNFPDRFSARQFPNYSSELNVNALLLGDSALYLCASSLVQRYEQYFGPGTRLTVT.

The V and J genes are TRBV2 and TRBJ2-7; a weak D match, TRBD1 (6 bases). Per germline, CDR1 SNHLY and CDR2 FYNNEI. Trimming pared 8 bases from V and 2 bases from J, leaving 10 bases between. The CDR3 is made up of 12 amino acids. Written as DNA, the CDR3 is TGTGCCAGCGGGGGCAGGGCCTACGAGCAGTACTTC. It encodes CASGGRAYEQYF. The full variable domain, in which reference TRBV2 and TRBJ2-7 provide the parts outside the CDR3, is EPEVTQTPSHQVTQMGQEVILRCVPISNHLYFYWYRQILGQKVEFLVSFYNNEISEKSEIFDDQFSVERPDGSNFTLKIRSTKLEDSAMYFCASGGRAYEQYFGPGTRLTVT.

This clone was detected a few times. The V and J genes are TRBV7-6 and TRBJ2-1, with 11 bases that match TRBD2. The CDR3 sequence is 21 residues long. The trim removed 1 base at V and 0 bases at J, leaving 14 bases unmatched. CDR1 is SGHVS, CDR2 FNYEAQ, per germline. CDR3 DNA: TGTGCCAGCAGCTTAGTAGGCGGCCTAGCGGGGGGTAAAAGCTCCTACAATGAGCAGTTCTTC. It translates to CASSLVGGLAGGKSSYNEQFF.

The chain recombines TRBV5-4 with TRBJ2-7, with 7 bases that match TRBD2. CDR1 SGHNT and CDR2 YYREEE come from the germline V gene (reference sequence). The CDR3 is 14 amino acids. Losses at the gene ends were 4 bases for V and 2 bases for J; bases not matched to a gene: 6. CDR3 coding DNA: TGTGCCAGCAGCGGGGGGGGAAGGACCTACGAGCAGTACTTC. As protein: CASSGGGRTYEQYF.

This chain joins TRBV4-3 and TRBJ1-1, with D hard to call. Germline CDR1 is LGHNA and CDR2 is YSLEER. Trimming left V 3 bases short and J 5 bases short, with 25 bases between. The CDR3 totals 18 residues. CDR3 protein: CASSHNRHHLWGGTEAFF. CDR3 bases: TGCGCCAGCAGCCACAATCGTCACCACCTGTGGGGAGGTACTGAAGCTTTCTTT.